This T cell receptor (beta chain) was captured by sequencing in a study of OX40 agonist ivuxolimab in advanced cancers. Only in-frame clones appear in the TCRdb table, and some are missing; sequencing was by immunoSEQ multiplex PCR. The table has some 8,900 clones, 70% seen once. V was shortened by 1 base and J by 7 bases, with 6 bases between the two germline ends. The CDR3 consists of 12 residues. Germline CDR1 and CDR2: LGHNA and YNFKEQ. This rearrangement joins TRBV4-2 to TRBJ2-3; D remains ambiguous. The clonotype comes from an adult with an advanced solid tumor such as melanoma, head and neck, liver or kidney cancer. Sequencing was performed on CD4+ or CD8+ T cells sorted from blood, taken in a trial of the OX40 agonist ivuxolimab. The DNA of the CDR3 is TGTGCCAGCAGCCAAGGTTACCATACGCAGTATTTT. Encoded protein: CASSQGYHTQYF.